This entry features one TCR beta chain sequence. What it binds is not known. An end of the junction differs from the germline gene, which may be a read error. The sample belongs to a study of response to subunit inactivated influenza vaccine. Notes on the study in general: It was suggested by the authors that few new T cells are recruited by each seasonal influenza vaccination.

Via MiXCR, TCRdb re-called the RT-PCR reads, giving one row per CDR3 protein. This table holds about 570,000 distinct CDR3 sequences, approximately 10% found once. The same sample was also used in a study of T cells expressing NK-cell markers. As that report states: As the method of synthesis, 5'RACE template switching with UMIs yielded TCR beta cDNA. As a fraction of CD8+ T cells, dominant NKG2C+ clonotypes reached about 1.0-8% in six donors. A handful of donors showed these clonotypes also leading the CD3+CD56-NKG2C+ fraction. It is unclear if expanded NKG2C-expressing clones target HCMV antigens.

This TCR was sampled from a man aged 50 to 60 who received an inactivated influenza vaccine. The starting material was PBMCs from blood, obtained on the day of vaccination.

CDR3 amino acids: CASSLGITDQTGELLF. CDR3 DNA: TGCGCCAGCAGCTTGGGGATTACAGATCAGACCGGGGAGCTGCTTTTT. The chain has TRBV5-1 and TRBJ2-2; D possibly corresponds to TRBD2 (5 bases). CDR1 is SGHRS, CDR2 YFSETQ, per germline. The CDR3 is 16 residues long. The entire variable domain, with the rest obtained from reference TRBV5-1 and TRBJ2-2, is as follows: KAGVTQTPRYLIKTRGQQVTLSCSPISGHRSVSWYQQTPGQGLQFLFEYFSETQRNKGNFPGRFSGRQFSNSRSEMNVSTLELGDSALYLCASSLGITDQTGELLFGEGSRLTVL.